Sequencing of this T cell receptor (beta chain) was carried out in a study of blood T cell repertoires in COVID-19. About the study: Material from acute and convalescent COVID-19 was sourced from the United States, Italy and Spain. The analysed material was cDNA or gDNA that came from T cells, B-cell-depleted T cells, or PBMCs.

Recruitment covered fewer than 25 US areas and drew participants whose ages spanned roughly 18 to 89 years. In assigning cohorts, the study relied on participant-reported clinical history. The V and J ends lost 5 bases and 7 bases, in that order; junction bases with no gene match: 11. The length of the CDR3 is 15 residues. Germline V gene sequence: CDR1 LGHDT, CDR2 YNNKEL (reference sequence). TCRdb's table, derived via immunoSEQ multiplex PCR, lists solely in-frame clones and lacks some. There are 280,000 or so clones in the sample; 80% to 90% occur only once, and less than 2.5% lies in the top ten.

Sequencing was carried out using PBMCs or T cells enriched from blood (not recorded which). The source of this sequence is a man aged 25-45 years who had recovered from COVID-19. The rearrangement uses TRBV3-1 (or the pseudogene TRBV3-2) and TRBJ1-5; 7 nucleotides align to TRBD1. The CDR3 coding sequence is TGTGCCAGCAGCAGAGACAGGGAGGTGAGCCAGCCCCAGCATTTT. Encoded protein: CASSRDREVSQPQHF.